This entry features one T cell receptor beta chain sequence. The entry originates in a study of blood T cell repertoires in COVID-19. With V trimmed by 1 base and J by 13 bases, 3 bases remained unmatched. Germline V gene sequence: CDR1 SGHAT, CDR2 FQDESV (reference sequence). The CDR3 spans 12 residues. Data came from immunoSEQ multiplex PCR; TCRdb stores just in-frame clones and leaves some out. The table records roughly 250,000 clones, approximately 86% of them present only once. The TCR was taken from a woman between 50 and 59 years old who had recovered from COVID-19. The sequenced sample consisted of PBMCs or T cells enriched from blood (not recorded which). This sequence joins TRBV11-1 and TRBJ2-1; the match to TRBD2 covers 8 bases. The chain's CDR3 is CASSLVGLGQFF. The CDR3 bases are TGTGCCAGCAGCTTAGTGGGACTAGGTCAGTTCTTC.